One sample yielded the 8 T cell receptor beta chains listed below, sequenced in a study of early T cells in non-severe SARS-CoV-2 infection. One entry per CDR3 protein, called by TCRdb with MiXCR from the 5' RACE reads. The data contain 50,000 or so distinct CDR3 sequences, roughly an eighth of them singletons. Sample: whole blood. These receptors all come from an adult who was a healthcare worker with PCR-confirmed SARS-CoV-2 infection or an uninfected control (not recorded which).

The table lists this clonotype with many counts. Here the CDR3 reads CATGTAKLFF. The DNA for the CDR3 is TGTGCCACCGGAACGGCAAAACTGTTTTTT. This chain joins TRBV28 and TRBJ1-4; D uncertain. There are 10 residues in the CDR3. Germline assignment: CDR1 MDHEN and CDR2 SYDVKM. With 10 bases removed from V and 10 bases from J, the gap between germline ends came to 10 bases.

This clonotype was picked up a small number of times. The V and J genes are TRBV20-1 and TRBJ2-6; a possible D gene is TRBD1 (5 bases). Germline assignment: CDR1 DFQATT and CDR2 SNEGSKA (reference sequence). The CDR3 consists of 17 residues. Trimming removed 1 base at V and 0 bases at J, with 13 bases between. The CDR3 is CSARVDSSNSGANVLTF. In DNA form, the CDR3 reads TGCAGTGCTAGAGTTGACAGTTCAAACTCTGGGGCCAACGTCCTGACTTTC.

This clonotype was counted at least ten times. The V gene is TRBV9, the J gene TRBJ1-4; 7 positions agree with TRBD1. After removal of 4 bases from V and 5 bases from J, the junction contained 8 bases not matched to a gene. Looked up from germline, CDR1 is SGDLS and CDR2 is YYNGEE. The CDR3 covers 15 residues. This chain's CDR3 is CASSPSGGLNEKLFF. The CDR3 DNA reads as TGTGCCAGCAGCCCTTCAGGGGGGTTAAATGAAAAACTGTTTTTT.

Many counts were recorded for this clonotype. This chain uses TRBV29-1 with TRBJ2-5, with TRBD2 matching over 8 bases. Looked up from germline, CDR1 is SQVTM and CDR2 is ANQGSEA. This CDR3 comprises 12 residues. With 7 bases clipped from V and 4 bases from J, the junction kept 5 bases outside the gene matches. The CDR3 DNA reads TGCAGCGCAAAGCGGGGGCGAGAGACCCAGTACTTC. It encodes CSAKRGRETQYF.

The J gene is TRBJ2-1, the V gene TRBV6-5; D is possibly TRBD1 (6 bases). This CDR3 comprises 15 residues. Trimming took off 0 bases at V and 4 bases at J, with 10 bases between the two ends. Germline V gene data show CDR1 as MNHEY and CDR2 as SVGAGI. Here the CDR3 DNA reads TGTGCCAGCAGTTACTCCGGGACACTTTACAATGAGCAGTTCTTC. It encodes CASSYSGTLYNEQFF.

This clonotype was detected many times. V is TRBV19 and J is TRBJ2-6; D is perhaps TRBD1 (5 bases). This CDR3 spans 11 amino acids. Germline values: CDR1 LNHDA, CDR2 SQIVND (reference sequence). The V gene lost 6 bases and the J gene lost 11 bases, with 8 bases spanning the gap. CDR3 amino acids: CASSVQDVLTF. CDR3 nucleotides: TGTGCCAGTAGCGTACAGGACGTCCTGACTTTC. Filled out from reference TRBV19 and TRBJ2-6, the complete variable domain reads DGGITQSPKYLFRKEGQNVTLSCEQNLNHDAMYWYRQDPGQGLRLIYYSQIVNDFQKGDIAEGYSVSREKKESFPLTVTSAQKNPTAFYLCASSVQDVLTFGAGSRLTVL.

The table lists this clonotype with many counts. V is TRBV20-1 and J is TRBJ1-1; 10 bases are a match to TRBD1. Germline V CDR1 and CDR2: DFQATT, SNEGSKA (reference sequence). The junction had 10 bases not matched to a gene; V was cut back by 6 bases and J by 0 bases. CDR3 size: 16 residues. In DNA, the CDR3 is TGCAGTGCCTACGACAGGGGGCTCATAGTGAACACTGAAGCTTTCTTT. Protein: CSAYDRGLIVNTEAFF.

This clonotype was counted only a few times. The chain employs TRBV6-6 and TRBJ2-7, with TRBD1 identical over 11 bases. Germline V lookup: CDR1 MNHNY, CDR2 SVGAGI (reference sequence). There are 16 residues in the CDR3. V lost 4 bases to trimming and J lost 5 bases; unmatched junction nucleotides: 10. The CDR3: CASSFPPGTGGDEQYF. The CDR3 DNA reads TGTGCCAGCAGTTTCCCCCCGGGGACAGGGGGTGACGAGCAGTACTTC.